Below, 3 T cell receptor beta chains from the same sample are listed, as sequenced in a study of CD4 T cells in relation to SARS-CoV-2 and coronaviruses. Sequencing used immunoSEQ multiplex PCR; TCRdb keeps in-frame clones, though not all of them. The data show about 30,000 clones, about 78% seen once. No cognate antigen is known for these TCRs. CD4+ T cells from unexposed donors were obtained before the COVID-19 pandemic (2011-2018). Isolation of CD4+ T cells took place after approximately eleven days in culture. The sequenced sample was CD4+ T cells from PBMCs, cultured in vitro. The receptors here all came from a human donor in good health.

V usage is TRBV6-4 and J usage is TRBJ2-1, with 10 bases fitting TRBD1. The V and J ends lost 5 bases and 13 bases, in that order; junction bases with no gene match: 8. CDR1 MRHNA and CDR2 SNTAGT come from the germline V gene. The CDR3 is 13 amino acids. The CDR3 here is CASSQGQGLEQFF. In DNA, the CDR3 is TGTGCCAGCAGTCAGGGACAGGGGCTTGAACAGTTCTTC.

V gene TRBV5-1 combines with J gene TRBJ2-7; D ambiguous. Trimming shortened V by 4 bases and J by 0 bases, and 17 bases separated the two germline ends. This CDR3 contains 16 residues. Germline CDR1 reads SGHRS; CDR2 reads YFSETQ. The CDR3 loop reads CASSPRSPDDSYEQYF. The CDR3 region has the DNA TGCGCCAGCAGCCCGAGGAGTCCGGATGACTCCTACGAGCAGTACTTC.

J is TRBJ2-1 and V is TRBV6-2 or TRBV6-3; TRBD2 matches at 7 bases. From germline, CDR1 is MNHEY and CDR2 SVGEGT. The CDR3 is 13 amino acids. Trimming removed 0 bases from V and 16 bases from J; junction bases left unmatched: 9. The CDR3 protein is CASSYSIRGEVFF. The CDR3 DNA follows: TGTGCCAGCAGTTACTCGATACGGGGGGAGGTTTTCTTC.